The source of this T cell receptor (beta chain) is a study of lymphopenia after photon versus proton radiotherapy (dated by TCRdb to between 2018 and 2021). Notes on the research overall: The study compared the immunological effects of photon versus proton radiation therapy in patients with gastrointestinal tumors who developed high-grade lymphopenia. The cohort comprised approximately 21 patients with gastrointestinal tumors who received either photon or proton therapy and then developed lymphopenia. The study aimed to characterize how the two radiation modalities differ in their impact on the immune system.

Receptors were amplified or captured by the immunoSEQ multiplex PCR assay. T cell repertoires were profiled with deep sequencing of rearranged TCR beta loci together with multiparametric flow cytometry. TCRdb's version of the immuneACCESS table is confined to in-frame rearrangements and falls short of the full clone set. An unresolved V gene accounts for under half of the shortfall where checked; the remainder is of unknown origin. Within this sample are more than 45,000 clones, with around 85% of them counted one time only. The leading ten clones occupy around 2.2% of the sample. The germline V gene provides CDR1 SGHVS and CDR2 FNYEAQ. Trimming leaves V shorter by 3 bases and J shorter by 7 bases, with the junction holding 5 bases beyond the gene matches. Including cysteine and phenylalanine, the CDR3 has 15 amino acids. Only the CDR3 region is kept as DNA, spanning 45 bases read in frame from base 1.

The study at large found these results: The survival association was assessed only in patients who died, and better survival with proton therapy was presented by the authors as a possibility rather than a demonstrated result. Across the cohort, a larger post-nadir drop in TCR diversity was inversely correlated with overall survival time among patients who died. Relative stability during treatment was observed in proton-treated patients, whereas loss of naive T cells and TCR diversity and gain of effector/memory populations were observed in photon-treated patients. Once the lymphocyte count had reached its nadir, the repertoires of photon-treated patients showed oligoclonal expansion, particularly of CD8+ Temra cells, and this expansion drove the decline in diversity.

The sample holds a few counts of this clone. Which antigen it targets is not known. Base qualities are not recorded, but no much larger clone differs from it by a single base. The sequencing here drew on peripheral blood, taken from a patient treated with proton-based radiotherapy. This TCR derives from a man in his 60s with pancreatic cancer. Here the chain combines TRBV7-6 and TRBJ1-4; TRBD1 matches 10 bases in the middle. The CDR3 protein is CASSFTGTGVEKLFF. The nucleotide sequence reads TGTGCCAGCAGCTTCACCGGGACAGGGGTTGAAAAACTGTTTTTT.